These 10 T cell receptor beta chains were sequenced from one sample in a study of shared clonotypes between healthy human individuals (dated by TCRdb to 2020 to 2021). Libraries were prepared through the immunoSEQ multiplex PCR assay. Imported from immuneACCESS, the table was reduced by TCRdb to in-frame sequences with V and J called. These copies leave out some clones; in studies compared against another copy, an unresolved V gene accounts for under half, and the cause of the remainder is not known. The sample table shows 2 million to 2.5 million clones, and 92% are seen once. In total, the top ten clones hold around 0.38% of the sample. The sequencing input was naive CD4+ T cells from PBMCs. Interpreted using the paper, the cell subset or site label stands for: CD45RA+ positively selected. Receptor source: a man younger than 30 in good health. Some clones in this sample may be carry-over from other donors' samples.

The chain couples TRBV5-6 to TRBJ1-1; D ambiguous. V gave up 4 bases and J gave up 6 bases, with 16 bases separating them. Per germline, CDR1 SGHDT and CDR2 YYEEEE. The CDR3 contains 14 residues. This CDR3 reads CASSPPRIGSEAFF. CDR3 nucleotide sequence: TGTGCCAGCAGCCCGCCAAGGATCGGTTCTGAAGCTTTCTTT.

The chain's CDR3 is CASSLDRLTGELFF. For the CDR3, the DNA is TGTGCCAGCAGCTTGGACCGACTCACCGGGGAGCTGTTTTTT. The V gene is TRBV5-6, the J gene TRBJ2-2; D is unresolved. Germline-derived CDR1 and CDR2 are SGHDT and YYEEEE. The CDR3 covers 14 residues. Trimming pared 0 bases from V and 4 bases from J, leaving 7 bases between. The full variable domain, rest sourced from reference TRBV5-6 and TRBJ2-2, is DAGVTQSPTHLIKTRGQQVTLRCSPKSGHDTVSWYQQALGQGPQFIFQYYEEEERQRGNFPDRFSGHQFPNYSSELNVNALLLGDSALYLCASSLDRLTGELFFGEGSRLTVL.

The chain combines TRBV10-3 with TRBJ2-7; 7 nucleotides line up with TRBD1. The CDR3 has 15 residues. Germline values: CDR1 ENHRY, CDR2 SYGVKD. Trimming removed 0 bases from V and 2 bases from J; junction bases left unmatched: 4. This CDR3 is CAISESKGAPYEQYF. The CDR3 DNA sequence: TGTGCCATCAGTGAGTCAAAGGGGGCGCCCTACGAGCAGTACTTC.

The chain uses TRBV6-5 and TRBJ2-1; D is possibly TRBD1 (5 bases). Germline-derived CDR1 and CDR2 are MNHEY and SVGAGI. The V gene lost 8 bases and the J gene lost 5 bases, with 13 bases spanning the gap. There are 13 residues in the CDR3. This chain's CDR3 is CASRIDRHNEQFF. The CDR3 bases are TGTGCCAGCCGAATAGACAGACACAATGAGCAGTTCTTC.

V and J are TRBV28 and TRBJ2-7, with 9 positions matching TRBD1. The CDR3 length is 14 residues. CDR1 is MDHEN, CDR2 SYDVKM, per germline. The trim removed 6 bases at V and 4 bases at J, leaving 7 bases unmatched. In DNA, the CDR3 is TGTGCCAGCAGCCCGGGACAGGGTTGGTACGAGCAGTACTTC. Its translation: CASSPGQGWYEQYF.

The CDR3 spells CASSSMTGVAETQYF. CDR3 bases: TGCGCCAGCAGCTCAATGACAGGGGTGGCAGAGACCCAGTACTTC. The chain couples TRBV5-1 to TRBJ2-5, with 8 bases lining up with TRBD1. The CDR3 is 15 amino acids. Germline CDR1 SGHRS, CDR2 YFSETQ. The V and J ends lost 3 bases and 4 bases, in that order; junction bases with no gene match: 8.

The rearrangement joins TRBV5-1 to TRBJ2-5; no definite D call. This CDR3 is 13 amino acids long. Deletions cut 2 bases from V and 1 base from J, with 6 bases between. CDR1 is SGHRS and CDR2 is YFSETQ in the germline V gene. CDR3 nucleotides: TGCGCCAGCAGCTTTACAGTCCAAGAGACCCAGTACTTC. It translates to CASSFTVQETQYF. The full variable domain, rest sourced from reference TRBV5-1 and TRBJ2-5, is KAGVTQTPRYLIKTRGQQVTLSCSPISGHRSVSWYQQTPGQGLQFLFEYFSETQRNKGNFPGRFSGRQFSNSRSEMNVSTLELGDSALYLCASSFTVQETQYFGPGTRLLVL.

V is TRBV6-1 and J is TRBJ1-4; D is possibly TRBD1 (5 bases). The CDR3 length is 12 residues. Germline V gives CDR1 MNHNS, CDR2 SASEGT. The germline V and J ends were trimmed by 4 bases and 8 bases, with 8 bases remaining between them. The CDR3 bases are TGTGCCAGCAGTGGGGACCACGAAAAACTGTTTTTT. Translated, it gives CASSGDHEKLFF.

This sequence joins TRBV7-2 and TRBJ1-5; D is possibly TRBD1 (6 bases). Germline lookup yields CDR1 SGHTA and CDR2 FQGNSA. This CDR3 contains 16 residues. The V end lost 2 bases, the J end lost 5 bases, and 16 bases lay between the germline ends. The CDR3 here is CASSLRGLDSDQPQHF. CDR3 coding DNA: TGTGCCAGCAGCTTACGGGGGTTGGACAGTGATCAGCCCCAGCATTTT.

The chain joins TRBV21-1 to TRBJ1-4; no DNA check was done on the table's D call, TRBD1. TRBV21-1 is given as a pseudogene. The CDR3 loop spans 13 amino acids. The CDR3 protein is CASSARVWEKLFF. CDR3 DNA: TGTGCCAGCAGCGCCAGGGTATGGGAAAAACTGTTTTTT.